These 2 T cell receptor beta chains came from one sample sequenced in a study of cytomegalovirus exposure and HLA in healthy donors. Assay used: immunoSEQ multiplex PCR; TCRdb lists only in-frame clones, some missing. In the table there are 170,000 or so clones, 85% of which are singletons. The sample comprised PBMCs. These receptors were collected from a young man in good health and CMV-seropositive.

The chain links TRBV19 to TRBJ2-1, with 8 bases identical to TRBD1. Losses at the gene ends were 7 bases for V and 1 base for J; bases not matched to a gene: 3. CDR3 length: 14 amino acids. In germline, CDR1 is LNHDA, CDR2 SQIVND (reference sequence). The CDR3 reads CASTWDRSYNEQFF. CDR3 sequence (DNA): TGTGCCAGTACCTGGGACAGGTCCTACAATGAGCAGTTCTTC.

This chain links TRBV28 with TRBJ1-6; D remains ambiguous. CDR1 is MDHEN and CDR2 is SYDVKM in the germline V gene. The V end lost 2 bases, the J end lost 10 bases, and 12 bases lay between the germline ends. The CDR3 spans 14 residues. As DNA, the CDR3 is TGTGCCAGCAGTTTAATGTCGACATTCTCACCCCTCCACTTT. Translated, it gives CASSLMSTFSPLHF.